These 2 T cell receptor beta chains came from one sample sequenced in a study of control samples from healthy donors and cancer patients. TCRdb's copy holds only in-frame clones and misses some; the assay was immunoSEQ multiplex PCR. This sample yields about 150,000 clones, of which under 95% are seen a single time; 5.5% to 7.5% belongs to the top ten. The sequencing input was blood. Source of these receptors: a man in his late teens or twenties in good health.

The chain uses TRBV6-2 or TRBV6-3 and TRBJ1-2, with D perhaps matching TRBD1 (5 bases). The V end was cut by 6 bases, the J end by 11 bases, with 13 bases between. Per the germline V gene, CDR1 is MNHEY and CDR2 is SVGEGT. CDR3 length equals 11 residues. CDR3 amino acids: CASSNDRRYTF. The CDR3 DNA reads as TGTGCCAGCAGCAATGACAGAAGATACACCTTC.

The V call is TRBV4-1, the J call TRBJ1-5; TRBD1 agrees at 8 bases. V shed 4 bases, J shed 3 bases, and the junction held 8 bases outside the gene matches. The germline V gene encodes CDR1 MGHRA and CDR2 YSYEKL. CDR3 size: 16 residues. CDR3 loop: CASSPLPDRDNQPQHF. CDR3 DNA: TGCGCCAGCAGCCCACTACCGGACAGGGACAATCAGCCCCAGCATTTT.